A single sample is the source of the 31 T cell receptor beta chains below, sequenced in a study of regulatory T cells in long-lasting Graves disease. Stated time point: persistent/refractory GD, antithyroid drugs over 5 years with positive TRAb. PBMC RNA was the source of the TCR library. The TCR beta library used iRepertoire HTBI primers with Arm-PCR amplification of CDR3. Each CDR3 protein is one row after TCRdb ran MiXCR on the multiplex PCR reads. The sample records 400,000 to 600,000 distinct CDR3 sequences, around a fifth being singletons. Sequenced material: peripheral blood mononuclear cells (PBMCs), taken when the disease was refractory, from a patient treated with antithyroid drugs. The receptors come from a female donor with Graves disease.

This clonotype came up many times. The chain links TRBV28 to TRBJ2-2, with a possible D match to TRBD1 (6 bases). V was pared by 3 bases and J by 2 bases, with 13 bases between. The germline gives CDR1 MDHEN, CDR2 SYDVKM. The CDR3 consists of 16 residues. CDR3 region: CASSFHWGQNTGELFF. The CDR3 bases are TGTGCCAGCAGTTTTCATTGGGGACAAAACACCGGGGAGCTGTTTTTT.

This clonotype came up a few times. V and J are TRBV4-1 and TRBJ2-7; D gene unclear. This CDR3 has 15 amino acids. V lost 4 bases to trimming and J lost 0 bases, with 13 bases between them. CDR1 MGHRA and CDR2 YSYEKL come from the germline V gene. CDR3: CASSLQSTGSYEQYF. The CDR3 DNA sequence: TGCGCCAGCAGCCTCCAAAGCACGGGCTCCTACGAGCAGTACTTC.

A few counts support this clonotype. The chain employs TRBV19 and TRBJ2-7, with D unclear. CDR1 and CDR2 from the germline V gene are LNHDA and SQIVND (reference sequence). This CDR3 comprises 14 residues. Trimming removed 3 bases from V and 1 base from J, with 10 bases in between. The CDR3 nucleotides are TGTGCCAGTAGTATCGGTTTCATTTCCTACGAGCAGTACTTC. This gives the protein CASSIGFISYEQYF.

Ten or more counts support this clonotype. The chain joins TRBV12-3 or TRBV12-4 to TRBJ2-5, with 8 positions matching TRBD1. The CDR3 spans 14 residues. After removal of 4 bases from V and 5 bases from J, the junction contained 6 bases not matched to a gene. The CDR3 region has the DNA TGTGCCAGCAGTTCAACGAACAGGGGGGAGACCCAGTACTTC. Protein sequence: CASSSTNRGETQYF.

At least ten counts were recorded for this clonotype. CDR3 in DNA: TGTGCCAGCAGCGCCCGTGGCGGAGAACAAGAGACCCAGTACTTC. It encodes CASSARGGEQETQYF. The V gene is TRBV7-8, the J gene TRBJ2-5; D remains ambiguous. Germline CDR1 SGHVS, CDR2 FQNEAQ. The germline V and J ends were trimmed by 5 bases and 2 bases, with 15 bases remaining between them. The CDR3 has 15 amino acids.

The chain employs TRBV6-2 or TRBV6-3 and TRBJ2-1, with 8 positions matching TRBD2. From germline, CDR1 is MNHEY and CDR2 SVGEGT. J lost 3 bases, V lost 6 bases, and 7 bases had no gene match. This CDR3 has 15 residues. CDR3 bases: TGTGCCAGCAGGATTAGCGGGGAGATCTACAATGAGCAGTTCTTC. Encoded protein: CASRISGEIYNEQFF.

This clonotype was found many times. The V call is TRBV28, the J call TRBJ2-2; D gene ambiguous. CDR3 length: 11 amino acids. Trimming removed 5 bases from V and 9 bases from J, with 7 bases in between. Germline values: CDR1 MDHEN, CDR2 SYDVKM. The CDR3 here is CASSTTWELFF. The CDR3 nucleotides are TGTGCCAGCAGTACGACTTGGGAGCTGTTTTTT.

The V call is TRBV5-1, the J call TRBJ2-5; 11 bases are a match to TRBD2. This CDR3 region has 17 residues. Germline V lookup: CDR1 SGHRS, CDR2 YFSETQ. Trimming removed 2 bases from V and 1 base from J; junction bases left unmatched: 7. The CDR3 is CASSLGGLAGSQETQYF. The CDR3 bases are TGCGCCAGCAGCTTAGGAGGACTAGCGGGTTCCCAAGAGACCCAGTACTTC.

This clonotype showed up many times. The chain has TRBV6-1 and TRBJ1-5; 8 bases are a match to TRBD1. Germline V lookup: CDR1 MNHNS, CDR2 SASEGT. The CDR3 contains 14 residues. J lost 7 bases, V lost 9 bases, and 11 bases had no gene match. The CDR3 DNA reads TGTGCCAGTACCGACGGACAGGGAGACCAGCCCCAGCATTTT. Its translation is CASTDGQGDQPQHF.

This clonotype came up a few times. The chain has TRBV20-1 and TRBJ2-2; TRBD2 matches 7 bases. The CDR3 is 13 residues long. Germline assignment: CDR1 DFQATT and CDR2 SNEGSKA (reference sequence). V dropped 6 bases and J dropped 1; count of bases not matched to a gene: 2. CDR3 amino acids: CSARGENTGELFF. The CDR3 nucleotides are TGCAGTGCCCGGGGGGAGAACACCGGGGAGCTGTTTTTT.

The sample holds many counts of this clonotype. The chain has TRBV5-1 and TRBJ1-5, with D possibly matching TRBD1 (5 bases). This CDR3 has 14 residues. Germline loops: CDR1 SGHRS, CDR2 YFSETQ. V shed 0 bases and J shed 3 bases, with 7 bases lying between them. The chain's CDR3 is CASSLAGDNQPQHF. The DNA of the CDR3 is TGCGCCAGCAGCTTGGCGGGGGACAATCAGCCCCAGCATTTT. The complete variable domain, with remaining parts taken from reference TRBV5-1 and TRBJ1-5, reads KAGVTQTPRYLIKTRGQQVTLSCSPISGHRSVSWYQQTPGQGLQFLFEYFSETQRNKGNFPGRFSGRQFSNSRSEMNVSTLELGDSALYLCASSLAGDNQPQHFGDGTRLSIL.

In its sample, this clonotype was seen a few times. The rearrangement uses TRBV19 and TRBJ1-6, with a tentative D call TRBD1 (5 bases). V lost 3 bases to trimming and J lost 10 bases, with 13 bases between them. CDR1 is LNHDA and CDR2 is SQIVND in the germline V gene (reference sequence). The CDR3 has 14 residues. CDR3 in DNA: TGTGCCAGTAGTATTTTGGGACCGAGGTCACCCCTCCACTTT. Translating gives CASSILGPRSPLHF. Full variable domain (missing parts from reference TRBV19 and TRBJ1-6): DGGITQSPKYLFRKEGQNVTLSCEQNLNHDAMYWYRQDPGQGLRLIYYSQIVNDFQKGDIAEGYSVSREKKESFPLTVTSAQKNPTAFYLCASSILGPRSPLHFGNGTRLTVT.

The chain recombines TRBV6-2 or TRBV6-3 with TRBJ2-7; D might be TRBD1 or TRBD2, each matching 5 bases. V lost 3 bases to trimming and J lost 3 bases, with 12 bases between them. The CDR3 consists of 14 residues. CDR1 is MNHEY, CDR2 SVGEGT, per germline. CDR3 loop: CASSYQRDGYEQYF. The CDR3 DNA is TGTGCCAGCAGTTATCAGAGGGACGGCTACGAGCAGTACTTC.

This clonotype was detected many times. The V call is TRBV12-3 or TRBV12-4, the J call TRBJ2-5, with unresolved D. The ends were cut back, 3 bases at V and 5 bases at J, with 16 bases in the middle. The CDR3 consists of 15 residues. As DNA, the CDR3 is TGTGCCAGCAGTTTTCCGCCGAGAAAAGGGGAGACCCAGTACTTC. Its translation is CASSFPPRKGETQYF.

The V gene is TRBV5-8, the J gene TRBJ1-1, with 7 bases aligning to TRBD1. V was pared by 4 bases and J by 0 bases, with 6 bases of the junction left unmatched. Germline V gene sequence: CDR1 SGHTS, CDR2 YDEGEE. The CDR3 runs 15 residues. The CDR3 DNA sequence: TGTGCCAGCAGCCAAACAGGGGTCCTGAACACTGAAGCTTTCTTT. This translates into CASSQTGVLNTEAFF.

This clonotype was seen ten or more times. The chain is built from TRBV19 and TRBJ1-1, with D uncertain. V was shortened by 6 bases and J by 6 bases, with 11 bases between the two germline ends. This CDR3 spans 12 amino acids. Germline CDR1 is LNHDA and CDR2 is SQIVND (reference sequence). The CDR3 spells CASSKGEAEAFF. The CDR3 coding sequence is TGTGCCAGTAGCAAGGGAGAAGCTGAAGCTTTCTTT.

This clonotype was seen a few times. One junction end does not reproduce the germline sequence, and a read error may be involved. CDR3 sequence: CASSRQGNTYF. The CDR3 bases are TGTGCCAGCAGTCGACAGGGGAACACCTACTTT. V gene TRBV28 combines with J gene TRBJ1-1; the match to TRBD1 covers 8 bases. Germline lookup yields CDR1 MDHEN and CDR2 SYDVKM. There are 11 residues in the CDR3.

The chain carries TRBV10-3 and TRBJ2-7; D is unclear. V gave up 4 bases and J gave up 5 bases, with 12 bases separating them. Germline-derived CDR1 and CDR2 are ENHRY and SYGVKD. This CDR3 is built from 13 residues. CDR3 region: CAISGGLGNEQYF. Here the CDR3 DNA reads TGTGCCATCAGTGGGGGTCTAGGAAACGAGCAGTACTTC.

Note on this clonotype: A much larger clone differs from this one at a single base, so this may be a read error. This chain links TRBV6-2 or TRBV6-3 with TRBJ2-7; 7 positions match TRBD1. The CDR3 has 14 amino acids. CDR1 and CDR2 from the germline V gene are MNHEY and SVGEGT. V shed 7 bases and J 5 bases; nucleotides not matched to a gene: 11. The CDR3 nucleotides are TGTGCCAGCACCGCCGGGACAGCGTCCCACGAGCAGTACTTC. Residues: CASTAGTASHEQYF.

This clonotype was detected many times. The chain has TRBV6-1 and TRBJ2-7; D remains unclear. V dropped 4 bases and J dropped 2 bases, with 12 bases sitting between them. CDR1 is MNHNS and CDR2 is SASEGT in the germline V gene. CDR3 length: 14 residues. CDR3 sequence reads: CASSGANSPYEQYF. DNA of the CDR3: TGTGCCAGCAGTGGTGCCAACAGTCCCTACGAGCAGTACTTC.

This clonotype occurred many times. V and J are TRBV28 and TRBJ1-4; D not resolved. CDR1 MDHEN and CDR2 SYDVKM come from the germline V gene. Trimming cost V 10 bases and J 7 bases, with 7 bases left between them. The CDR3 extends over 10 amino acids. The chain's CDR3 is CATYLEKLFF. Here the CDR3 DNA reads TGTGCCACCTACCTTGAAAAACTGTTTTTT. Looking up the rest from reference TRBV28 and TRBJ1-4 gives the full variable domain: DVKVTQSSRYLVKRTGEKVFLECVQDMDHENMFWYRQDPGLGLRLIYFSYDVKMKEKGDIPEGYSVSREKKERFSLILESASTNQTSMYLCATYLEKLFFGSGTQLSVL.

The rearrangement joins TRBV20-1 to TRBJ2-7; 9 bases agree with TRBD2. Germline CDR1 and CDR2: DFQATT and SNEGSKA (reference sequence). The CDR3 is made up of 12 amino acids. CDR3: CSVIAGAYEQYF. DNA for the CDR3: TGCAGCGTGATAGCGGGGGCGTACGAGCAGTACTTC.

Points on this clonotype: This may stem from a read error, because a much larger clone lies one nucleotide away. V usage is TRBV28 and J usage is TRBJ1-6; D is undetermined. Per germline, CDR1 MDHEN and CDR2 SYDVKM. The CDR3 consists of 15 residues. V was cut by 5 bases and J by 5 bases, with 13 bases left in between. CDR3 nucleotide sequence: TGTGCCAGCAGTCCTTGGGTCCCTAATAATTCACCCCTCCACTTT. Translated, it gives CASSPWVPNNSPLHF.

In this sample, this clonotype turned up a few times. The chain has TRBV9 and TRBJ1-1, with D maybe TRBD1 (6 bases). The V and J ends lost 2 bases and 4 bases respectively, with 18 bases between them. This CDR3 has 16 amino acids. Germline V lookup: CDR1 SGDLS, CDR2 YYNGEE. The CDR3 coding sequence is TGTGCCAGCAGCGTGGGGGCGCTTAGCAGAGTCACTGAAGCTTTCTTT. This translates into CASSVGALSRVTEAFF.

Ten or more counts support this clonotype. The chain links TRBV15 to TRBJ2-6, with D perhaps being TRBD1 or TRBD2 (5 bases each). This CDR3 has 16 residues. Germline V gives CDR1 LNHNV, CDR2 YYDKDF (reference sequence). The V end lost 6 bases, the J end lost 3 bases, and 15 bases lay between the germline ends. CDR3 nucleotides: TGTGCCACCAGACGGGACCTCTCTCTTGGGGCCAACGTCCTGACTTTC. Amino acids: CATRRDLSLGANVLTF.

The sample holds many counts of this clonotype. V and J are TRBV12-3 or TRBV12-4 and TRBJ2-4; D gene ambiguous. The CDR3 spans 14 residues. V lost 8 bases and J 0 bases, leaving 11 bases between the germline ends. The CDR3 here is CASGPGEAKNIQYF. CDR3 DNA: TGTGCCAGCGGGCCGGGTGAAGCCAAAAACATTCAGTACTTC.

This clonotype was detected only a few times. The chain uses TRBV12-3 or TRBV12-4 and TRBJ1-3; perhaps TRBD1 as D (5 bases). The CDR3 contains 14 residues. The V end was cut by 5 bases, the J end by 0 bases, with 8 bases between. The CDR3 is CASSTTVSGNTIYF. The CDR3 coding sequence is TGTGCCAGCAGTACGACAGTCTCTGGAAACACCATATATTTT.

The CDR3 DNA reads as TGTGCCAGCTGGGAGGGGGCTAACACCGGGGAGCTGTTTTTT. It yields the protein CASWEGANTGELFF. The gene calls are TRBV19 and TRBJ2-2, with D perhaps being TRBD1 or TRBD2 (7 bases each). The CDR3 totals 14 residues. Germline values: CDR1 LNHDA, CDR2 SQIVND (reference sequence). Trimming took 9 bases from V and 2 from J, leaving 13 bases between them.

The V and J genes are TRBV18 and TRBJ1-4, with no clear D. The CDR3 is 13 amino acids. Between the trimmed V and J ends, which lost 6 bases and 6 bases, there was a span of 11 bases. Germline CDR1 and CDR2: KGHSH and LQKENI. CDR3 in DNA: TGTGCCAGCTCCCTCGACGGTTATGAAAAACTGTTTTTT. It specifies CASSLDGYEKLFF.

This clonotype was seen many times. The CDR3 reads CASSLWRISSYEQYF. The CDR3 nucleotides read TGTGCCAGCAGTTTATGGCGGATTAGCTCCTACGAGCAGTACTTC. The V and J genes are TRBV28 and TRBJ2-7; unclear D gene. V was pared by 0 bases and J by 0 bases, with 9 bases between. CDR1 MDHEN and CDR2 SYDVKM come from the germline V gene. There are 15 residues in the CDR3. The variable domain in full, completed from reference TRBV28 and TRBJ2-7, reads DVKVTQSSRYLVKRTGEKVFLECVQDMDHENMFWYRQDPGLGLRLIYFSYDVKMKEKGDIPEGYSVSREKKERFSLILESASTNQTSMYLCASSLWRISSYEQYFGPGTRLTVT.

This clonotype appeared many times. The chain couples TRBV13 to TRBJ1-1, with a tentative D call TRBD1 (5 bases). Trimming stripped 5 bases from V and 0 bases from J, with 13 bases between. The CDR3 length is 15 residues. Germline assignment: CDR1 PRHDT and CDR2 FYEKMQ (reference sequence). In DNA form, the CDR3 reads TGTGCCAGCAGCAATCTGGGGGAGCTGAACACTGAAGCTTTCTTT. Translated, it gives CASSNLGELNTEAFF.